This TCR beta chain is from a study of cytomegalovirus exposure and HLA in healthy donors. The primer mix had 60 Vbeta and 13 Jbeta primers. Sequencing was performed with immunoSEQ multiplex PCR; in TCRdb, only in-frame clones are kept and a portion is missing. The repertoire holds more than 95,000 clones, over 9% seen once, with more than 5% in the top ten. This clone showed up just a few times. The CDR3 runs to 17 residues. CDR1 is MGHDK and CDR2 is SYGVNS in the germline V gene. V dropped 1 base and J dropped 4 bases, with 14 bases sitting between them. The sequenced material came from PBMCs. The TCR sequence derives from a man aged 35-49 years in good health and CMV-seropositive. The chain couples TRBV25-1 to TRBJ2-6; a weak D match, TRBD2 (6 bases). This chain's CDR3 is CASSESEGRVGANVLTF. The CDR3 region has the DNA TGTGCCAGCAGTGAATCGGAGGGACGCGTCGGGGCCAACGTCCTGACTTTC.